The clone carrying this TCR beta chain was picked up a small number of times. Using its own MiXCR run on the 5' RACE reads, TCRdb lists one record per CDR3 protein. The sample shows 400,000 to 450,000 distinct CDR3 sequences, 18% of them seen only once. This specimen comes from a study of T cells after yellow fever vaccination. This receptor was identified in a man aged 18 to 29 who received the YFV17D yellow fever vaccine. Material: PBMCs, obtained before the yellow fever booster vaccination.

CDR3 sequence: CASSLISQPGTIYEQYF. In DNA, the CDR3 is TGTGCCAGCAGTCTTATTTCGCAGCCCGGGACCATCTACGAGCAGTACTTC. The chain joins TRBV27 to TRBJ2-7; perhaps D is TRBD1 or TRBD2 (5 bases each). Germline V gene sequence: CDR1 MNHEY, CDR2 SMNVEV (reference sequence). Trimming took 5 bases from V and 3 from J, leaving 23 bases between them. The CDR3 sequence is 17 residues long.